The 28 T cell receptor beta chains below were found in one sample sequenced in a study of T-cell reconstitution after alpha-beta-depleted transplantation in children. Unique molecular identifiers were used in preparing the TCRbeta library. TCRdb independently ran MiXCR on the PCR reads; one entry per CDR3 protein. In the table there are about 250,000 distinct CDR3 sequences, 24% of which are singletons. The sequencing here drew on PBMCs, mostly from graft donor cells, taken 360 days after TCRalphabeta/CD19-depleted stem cell transplant. Receptors originate from a female patient between 2 and 15 years old who had a stem cell transplant for congenital amegakaryocytic thrombocytopenia, so the T cells may come from the graft donor.

The CDR3 DNA follows: TGTGCCAGCTCACCCCTGTACCAAGAGACCCAGTACTTC. Its protein product is CASSPLYQETQYF. This chain joins TRBV18 and TRBJ2-5; D uncertain. Germline CDR1 is KGHSH and CDR2 is LQKENI. V lost 3 bases and J lost 0, with 5 bases in between. The CDR3 totals 13 residues. The entire variable domain, with the rest obtained from reference TRBV18 and TRBJ2-5, is as follows: NAGVMQNPRHLVRRRGQEARLRCSPMKGHSHVYWYRQLPEEGLKFMVYLQKENIIDESGMPKERFSAEFPKEGPSILRIQQVVRGDSAAYFCASSPLYQETQYFGPGTRLLVL.

This CDR3 reads CASSLGTFQETQYF. CDR3 in DNA: TGTGCCAGCAGCCTTGGGACTTTCCAAGAGACCCAGTACTTC. The chain uses TRBV3-1 and TRBJ2-5, with D perhaps matching TRBD2 (6 bases). Trimming took 4 bases from V and 1 from J, leaving 10 bases between them. The CDR3 is 14 residues long. In germline, CDR1 is LGHDT, CDR2 YNNKEL (reference sequence).

The genes are TRBV4-3 and TRBJ2-1, with D hard to call. V was trimmed by 3 bases and J by 6 bases, leaving 18 bases between them. This CDR3 has 16 residues. Germline V CDR1 and CDR2: LGHNA, YSLEER. The CDR3 spells CASSQRHGWFSNEQFF. The CDR3 nucleotides are TGCGCCAGCAGCCAGAGACACGGCTGGTTTTCCAATGAGCAGTTCTTC.

The rearrangement uses TRBV12-3 or TRBV12-4 and TRBJ1-4, with D perhaps TRBD1 (6 bases). V lost 6 bases and J lost 11, with 22 bases in between. The CDR3 covers 15 residues. CDR3 DNA sequence: TGTGCCAGCAGCCCCCGGACAGCGTATAATGGGAAACTGTTTTTT. As protein: CASSPRTAYNGKLFF.

The chain uses TRBV28 and TRBJ1-5; D remains unclear. In germline, CDR1 is MDHEN, CDR2 SYDVKM. The CDR3 covers 14 residues. V was shortened by 2 bases and J by 7 bases, with 12 bases between the two germline ends. The CDR3 coding sequence is TGTGCCAGCAGTTTAATGCAATCCCGACAGCCCCAGCATTTT. This codes for CASSLMQSRQPQHF.

This clonotype was seen ten or more times. This sequence joins TRBV4-2 and TRBJ2-5, with 14 nucleotides matching TRBD2. With 5 bases clipped from V and 6 bases from J, the junction kept 8 bases outside the gene matches. Germline loops: CDR1 LGHNA, CDR2 YNFKEQ. CDR3 length: 16 amino acids. Here the CDR3 reads CASSSTTSGGAKTQYF. CDR3 DNA sequence: TGTGCCAGCAGCTCCACGACTAGCGGGGGGGCGAAGACCCAGTACTTC.

This chain connects TRBV12-3 or TRBV12-4 to TRBJ1-2; D uncertain. This CDR3 is 16 amino acids long. Trimming left V 6 bases short and J 6 bases short, with 23 bases between. In DNA form, the CDR3 reads TGTGCCAGCAGCCTTTATACGGGGAGAAAGGGTAATGGCTACACCTTC. Its protein is CASSLYTGRKGNGYTF.

A few counts support this clonotype. J is TRBJ1-5 and V is TRBV6-5; 10 bases are shared with TRBD1. This CDR3 region has 17 residues. With V trimmed by 0 bases and J by 2 bases, 4 bases remained unmatched. Per the germline V gene, CDR1 is MNHEY and CDR2 is SVGAGI. The CDR3 sequence: CASSYSGTGARNQPQHF. The CDR3 coding sequence is TGTGCCAGCAGTTACTCCGGGACAGGGGCGCGCAATCAGCCCCAGCATTTT.

The chain links TRBV28 to TRBJ2-5, with 9 bases that match TRBD2. Germline CDR1 reads MDHEN; CDR2 reads SYDVKM. CDR3 length: 15 amino acids. After removal of 4 bases from V and 5 bases from J, the junction contained 8 bases not matched to a gene. The CDR3 region is CASSSPAGGTETQYF. DNA of the CDR3: TGTGCCAGCAGTTCTCCAGCGGGAGGAACGGAGACCCAGTACTTC.

This chain links TRBV29-1 with TRBJ2-2; D ambiguous. The germline V gene has CDR1 SQVTM and CDR2 ANQGSEA. Trimming left V 5 bases short and J 4 bases short, with 17 bases between. The CDR3 has 15 amino acids. The CDR3 region has the DNA TGCAGCGTTTCACAGTACCCTGGGTTCACCGGGGAGCTGTTTTTT. Translation: CSVSQYPGFTGELFF.

The chain carries TRBV12-3 or TRBV12-4 and TRBJ2-1, with D perhaps TRBD2 (5 bases). The CDR3 covers 16 residues. Trimming removed 4 bases from V and 0 bases from J, with 13 bases in between. The CDR3 DNA reads as TGTGCCAGCAGTTACGGAGGACGAAGCTCCTACAATGAGCAGTTCTTC. Translated, it gives CASSYGGRSSYNEQFF.

V usage is TRBV2 and J usage is TRBJ2-1, with TRBD1 matching 10 bases. The germline V gene has CDR1 SNHLY and CDR2 FYNNEI. The CDR3 runs to 14 residues. Trimming cost V 7 bases and J 10 bases; bases outside gene matches: 10. CDR3 coding DNA: TGTGCCAGCAACCGGGACAGGGGATTAAAGGAGCAGTTCTTC. This translates into CASNRDRGLKEQFF.

This clonotype was found a few times. This chain links TRBV2 with TRBJ2-7; D is perhaps TRBD1 (6 bases). The germline gives CDR1 SNHLY, CDR2 FYNNEI. V lost 6 bases to trimming and J lost 3 bases, with 9 bases between them. This CDR3 contains 12 residues. CDR3 nucleotides: TGTGCCAGCAGCGAACAGGGCTACGAGCAGTACTTC. The encoded protein is CASSEQGYEQYF.

This sequence joins TRBV5-5 and TRBJ2-1; D is ambiguous. CDR3 length: 15 amino acids. Deletions cut 0 bases from V and 7 bases from J, with 14 bases between. CDR1 is SGHKS and CDR2 is YYEKEE in the germline V gene (reference sequence). CDR3 protein: CASSLEVGWVNEQFF. The CDR3, as DNA: TGTGCCAGCAGCTTGGAAGTAGGGTGGGTTAATGAGCAGTTCTTC.

This clonotype was observed a few times. The rearrangement uses TRBV20-1 and TRBJ1-1, with D perhaps TRBD1 (6 bases). V was pared by 2 bases and J by 5 bases, with 21 bases between. CDR3 size: 16 residues. Germline V gives CDR1 DFQATT, CDR2 SNEGSKA (reference sequence). The CDR3 nucleotides read TGCAGTGCTAGATCTGGGGCAGGGGTAGGGGAAACTGAAGCTTTCTTT. Translation: CSARSGAGVGETEAFF.

This chain joins TRBV5-1 and TRBJ1-4; 7 bases agree with TRBD1. The CDR3 length is 15 residues. V lost 3 bases and J lost 4; bases outside the gene matches: 6. Germline CDR1 is SGHRS and CDR2 is YFSETQ. The CDR3 loop is CASSSWTGDNEKLFF. CDR3 DNA sequence: TGCGCCAGCAGCTCATGGACAGGTGATAATGAAAAACTGTTTTTT.

This clonotype was recorded a few times. This chain links TRBV4-1 with TRBJ1-3, with TRBD1 as a possible D gene (6 bases). V gave up 0 bases and J gave up 5 bases, with 8 bases separating them. Germline assignment: CDR1 MGHRA and CDR2 YSYEKL. The CDR3 extends over 14 amino acids. The CDR3 DNA sequence: TGCGCCAGCAGCCAAGATTGGGACAGAAACACCATATATTTT. Residues: CASSQDWDRNTIYF.

This clonotype was seen a few times. V gene TRBV9 combines with J gene TRBJ2-3; D may match TRBD1 or TRBD2 (5 bases each). CDR1 and CDR2 (germline): SGDLS, YYNGEE. The CDR3 runs 13 residues. Trimming pared 1 base from V and 6 bases from J, leaving 9 bases between. CDR3 region: CASSVPGADTQYF. CDR3 nucleotide sequence: TGTGCCAGCAGCGTACCCGGGGCTGATACGCAGTATTTT.

The chain employs TRBV7-3 and TRBJ2-1, with D tentatively TRBD2 (5 bases). Germline V gives CDR1 SGHTA, CDR2 FQGTGA. V shed 1 base and J shed 8 bases, with 36 bases lying between them. This CDR3 spans 22 amino acids. CDR3 protein: CASSLSSRGRGLRLLGWDEQFF. The CDR3 DNA follows: TGTGCCAGCAGCTTAAGTTCACGAGGGAGAGGACTCCGGCTTTTAGGGTGGGATGAGCAGTTCTTC.

The chain links TRBV29-1 to TRBJ2-7; TRBD1 might be the D (6 bases). The CDR3 covers 11 residues. V was pared by 5 bases and J by 5 bases, with 10 bases between. In germline, CDR1 is SQVTM, CDR2 ANQGSEA. CDR3 nucleotides: TGCAGCGTTCAGGGGTACCACGAGCAGTACTTC. Its protein is CSVQGYHEQYF.

V is TRBV29-1 and J is TRBJ2-7, with D perhaps TRBD2 (5 bases). The CDR3 length is 14 residues. Trimming took 1 base from V and 0 from J, leaving 10 bases between them. The germline gives CDR1 SQVTM, CDR2 ANQGSEA. In nucleotides, the CDR3 is TGCAGCGTTGAAGGCGGGCCCCTCTCCTACGAGCAGTACTTC. Translating gives CSVEGGPLSYEQYF.

This clonotype turned up a few times. V and J are TRBV6-1 and TRBJ1-1; 9 bases match TRBD1. The CDR3 is made up of 14 amino acids. J was trimmed by 7 bases and V by 7 bases; bases with no gene match: 10. The germline V gene encodes CDR1 MNHNS and CDR2 SASEGT. The CDR3 coding sequence is TGTGCCAGCAATATAGGGACAGGGTGGGATGAAGCTTTCTTT. As protein: CASNIGTGWDEAFF.

The V call is TRBV12-3 or TRBV12-4, the J call TRBJ2-2; 10 bases map to TRBD1. V dropped 6 bases and J dropped 6; count of bases not matched to a gene: 4. This CDR3 has 14 amino acids. CDR3 sequence: CASRDRGFAGELFF. The CDR3 coding sequence is TGTGCCAGCAGGGACAGGGGGTTCGCCGGGGAGCTGTTTTTT.

The V call is TRBV19, the J call TRBJ1-2; D possibly corresponds to TRBD1 (5 bases). The ends were cut back, 6 bases at V and 8 bases at J, with 10 bases in the middle. Germline V lookup: CDR1 LNHDA, CDR2 SQIVND (reference sequence). CDR3 length: 11 residues. The CDR3 loop is CASRAGNGYTF. The CDR3 DNA reads TGTGCCAGTAGAGCAGGGAACGGCTACACCTTC.

The gene calls are TRBV11-2 and TRBJ2-7; TRBD1 aligns across 7 bases. The germline V gene has CDR1 SGHAT and CDR2 FQNNGV. The V and J ends lost 5 bases and 5 bases, in that order; junction bases with no gene match: 6. The CDR3 is 13 residues long. The CDR3 DNA follows: TGTGCCAGCAGCCTCCTGGACAGGCACGAGCAGTACTTC. Protein sequence: CASSLLDRHEQYF.

This clonotype was detected a few times. This chain connects TRBV7-2 to TRBJ2-1, with 8 nucleotides matching TRBD2. With V trimmed by 1 base and J by 10 bases, 12 bases remained unmatched. Looked up from germline, CDR1 is SGHTA and CDR2 is FQGNSA. The CDR3 extends over 16 amino acids. The CDR3 nucleotides read TGTGCCAGCAGCTTAGGGGCTAGGGCGGGAGGTGTGGAGCAGTTCTTC. It codes for CASSLGARAGGVEQFF.

This chain uses TRBV11-2 with TRBJ2-3; tentatively, D is TRBD2 (5 bases). Trimming cost V 1 base and J 2 bases, with 10 bases left between them. The CDR3 is 15 amino acids. Germline lookup yields CDR1 SGHAT and CDR2 FQNNGV. The CDR3 loop reads CASSLAGNPTDTQYF. The CDR3 DNA sequence: TGTGCCAGCAGCTTAGCCGGGAACCCCACAGATACGCAGTATTTT.

This clonotype was found once. This chain links TRBV28 with TRBJ2-3; D remains ambiguous. In germline, CDR1 is MDHEN, CDR2 SYDVKM. The CDR3 runs 15 residues. The V gene lost 6 bases and the J gene lost 2 bases, with 15 bases spanning the gap. CDR3 in amino acids: CASSVPMADTDTQYF. The CDR3 nucleotides are TGTGCCAGCAGCGTCCCCATGGCAGACACAGATACGCAGTATTTT.